The 23 T cell receptor beta chains below come from one sample, sequenced in a study of blood T cell repertoires in COVID-19. Generated by immunoSEQ multiplex PCR, the TCRdb table keeps only in-frame clones and is missing some. The data contain approximately 220,000 clones, around 80% of them singletons. The material sequenced was peripheral blood. These receptors all stem from a woman aged 55-75 years who had recovered from COVID-19.

V usage is TRBV27 and J usage is TRBJ1-1; D unclear. Trimming cost V 1 base and J 0 bases, with 6 bases left between them. The CDR3 runs 14 residues. CDR1 and CDR2 from the germline V gene are MNHEY and SMNVEV (reference sequence). The CDR3 spells CASSLYSMNTEAFF. In DNA, the CDR3 is TGTGCCAGCAGTTTATACAGCATGAACACTGAAGCTTTCTTT.

The chain combines TRBV5-4 with TRBJ2-1; TRBD2 matches 7 bases. The J segment lost 8 bases and the V segment lost 4 bases, leaving 6 bases of the junction unmatched. The germline CDR1 and CDR2 sequences are SGHNT and YYREEE (reference sequence). The CDR3 runs 13 residues. The CDR3 here is CASSIRGEHEQFF. CDR3 DNA sequence: TGTGCCAGCAGCATACGGGGGGAGCATGAGCAGTTCTTC.

V gene TRBV5-4 combines with J gene TRBJ2-3, with 8 positions matching TRBD2. There are 16 residues in the CDR3. Germline CDR1 and CDR2: SGHNT and YYREEE (reference sequence). The ends lost 3 bases at V and 1 base at J; junction bases unmatched: 7. CDR3 nucleotides: TGTGCCAGCAGCTCCAGAAAAGCGGGGGGCACAGATACGCAGTATTTT. Translating gives CASSSRKAGGTDTQYF.

The rearrangement joins TRBV19 to TRBJ1-2; 9 bases fit TRBD1. With V trimmed by 3 bases and J by 4 bases, 6 bases remained unmatched. In germline, CDR1 is LNHDA, CDR2 SQIVND (reference sequence). CDR3 length: 15 amino acids. CDR3 sequence (DNA): TGTGCCAGTAGTATCCCGGGACAGGGCCCCTATGGCTACACCTTC. It specifies CASSIPGQGPYGYTF. Variable domain in full (rest from reference TRBV19 and TRBJ1-2): DGGITQSPKYLFRKEGQNVTLSCEQNLNHDAMYWYRQDPGQGLRLIYYSQIVNDFQKGDIAEGYSVSREKKESFPLTVTSAQKNPTAFYLCASSIPGQGPYGYTFGSGTRLTVV.

The chain employs TRBV4-1 and TRBJ2-1; 8 bases agree with TRBD2. V was pared by 0 bases and J by 4 bases, with 5 bases of the junction left unmatched. Germline CDR1 reads MGHRA; CDR2 reads YSYEKL. The CDR3 sequence is 16 residues long. The CDR3 region has the DNA TGCGCCAGCAGCCAAGATCCCGCTAGCGGGTACAATGAGCAGTTCTTC. It yields the protein CASSQDPASGYNEQFF.

This clone has just one count. V is TRBV7-3 and J is TRBJ2-3; D possibly corresponds to TRBD1 (5 bases). Trimming left V 3 bases short and J 1 base short, with 14 bases between. In germline, CDR1 is SGHTA, CDR2 FQGTGA. This CDR3 is built from 16 residues. The CDR3 coding sequence is TGTGCCAGCAGCTTCGGACATTCGAGAGGCACAGATACGCAGTATTTT. Amino acids: CASSFGHSRGTDTQYF.

This clone was found a few times. The chain links TRBV30 to TRBJ2-2; D is ambiguous. Trimming removed 0 bases from V and 2 bases from J, with 4 bases in between. The germline gives CDR1 GTSNPN, CDR2 SVGIG (reference sequence). The CDR3 spans 13 residues. The DNA of the CDR3 is TGTGCCTGGAGTGTTCCTAACACCGGGGAGCTGTTTTTT. Protein: CAWSVPNTGELFF.

This sequence joins TRBV7-6 and TRBJ2-5; weak D call: TRBD1 (6 bases). CDR1 is SGHVS and CDR2 is FNYEAQ in the germline V gene. The CDR3 has 15 residues. Trimming left V 0 bases short and J 5 bases short, with 13 bases between. The CDR3 here is CASSLAAGVPETQYF. The CDR3 DNA reads TGTGCCAGCAGCTTAGCGGCAGGGGTCCCCGAGACCCAGTACTTC.

The chain recombines TRBV7-9 with TRBJ1-2, with D hard to call. The CDR3 spans 15 residues. V lost 1 base and J lost 4, with 13 bases in between. Germline V CDR1 and CDR2: SEHNR, FQNEAQ (reference sequence). CDR3 in amino acids: CASSLESLRGYGYTF. CDR3 coding DNA: TGTGCCAGCAGCTTAGAGTCCTTACGAGGCTATGGCTACACCTTC.

The chain is built from TRBV5-1 and TRBJ1-2, with TRBD1 matching 9 bases. Trimming took 3 bases from V and 3 from J; bases not matched to a gene: 6. Germline V gene lookup returns CDR1 SGHRS and CDR2 YFSETQ. CDR3 length: 15 amino acids. CDR3 DNA: TGCGCCAGCAGCTCTGGACAGGGGCCCTACTATGGCTACACCTTC. This sequence encodes CASSSGQGPYYGYTF.

The V call is TRBV20-1, the J call TRBJ2-7, with 11 bases matching TRBD2. This CDR3 has 13 residues. Per the germline V gene, CDR1 is DFQATT and CDR2 is SNEGSKA (reference sequence). V gave up 3 bases and J gave up 7 bases; unmatched junction bases: 5. The CDR3 reads CSASPGLAEEQYF. The CDR3 nucleotides are TGCAGTGCTAGTCCGGGACTAGCGGAGGAGCAGTACTTC.

This clone was counted a few times. This chain joins TRBV7-3 and TRBJ1-6; D uncertain. The CDR3 runs 14 residues. V shed 2 bases and J shed 7 bases, with 9 bases lying between them. CDR1 SGHTA and CDR2 FQGTGA come from the germline V gene. The CDR3, as DNA: TGTGCCAGCAGCTTACAGGTGAAGAATTCACCCCTCCACTTT. This codes for CASSLQVKNSPLHF.

This chain uses TRBV14 with TRBJ1-2, with D possibly TRBD1 on 6 matching bases. Germline loops: CDR1 SGHDN, CDR2 FVKESK. V was shortened by 2 bases and J by 3 bases, with 10 bases between the two germline ends. The CDR3 loop spans 14 amino acids. The CDR3: CASSQSAGDYGYTF. The CDR3 nucleotides read TGTGCCAGCAGCCAATCGGCAGGGGACTATGGCTACACCTTC.

The J gene is TRBJ2-4, the V gene TRBV5-1; the match to TRBD2 covers 10 bases. V lost 2 bases and J lost 5; bases outside the gene matches: 4. CDR3 length: 15 amino acids. Germline CDR1 and CDR2: SGHRS and YFSETQ. CDR3 sequence (DNA): TGCGCCAGCAGCTTAGCGGGGGGGCATGAAAACATTCAGTACTTC. The encoded protein is CASSLAGGHENIQYF.

DNA of the CDR3: TGTGCCAGCAGCTTGGATAGGCGCGGGGTCAGGGTGTCTTACGAGCAGTACTTC. Translated, it gives CASSLDRRGVRVSYEQYF. J is TRBJ2-7 and V is TRBV5-6; tentative D call: TRBD2 (6 bases). The length of the CDR3 is 18 residues. Germline V gene data show CDR1 as SGHDT and CDR2 as YYEEEE. Trimming took off 0 bases at V and 4 bases at J, with 23 bases between the two ends.

This sequence joins TRBV10-1 and TRBJ1-1; no clear D. This CDR3 has 16 amino acids. Deletions cut 3 bases from V and 1 base from J, with 15 bases between. Germline CDR1 reads WNHNN; CDR2 reads SYGVQD (reference sequence). The CDR3 here is CASSDPTMTPNTEAFF. For the CDR3, the DNA is TGCGCCAGCAGTGACCCGACGATGACACCGAACACTGAAGCTTTCTTT.

This chain joins TRBV30 and TRBJ2-1; TRBD2 agrees at 10 bases. J gave up 6 bases and V 1 base, and 3 bases lay outside the gene matches. Germline V gene lookup returns CDR1 GTSNPN and CDR2 SVGIG (reference sequence). This CDR3 comprises 14 residues. The CDR3 DNA sequence: TGTGCCTGGAGTGCTAGCGGGGGAAGCAATGAGCAGTTCTTC. Its protein is CAWSASGGSNEQFF. Based on the CDR3 plus reference TRBV30 and TRBJ2-1, the full variable domain is SQTIHQWPATLVQPVGSPLSLECTVEGTSNPNLYWYRQAAGRGLQLLFYSVGIGQISSEVPQNLSASRPQDRQFILSSKKLLLSDSGFYLCAWSASGGSNEQFFGPGTRLTVL.

The V call is TRBV7-3, the J call TRBJ1-2; D perhaps matches TRBD1 (5 bases). V lost 0 bases, J lost 7 bases, and 9 bases lay in between. The CDR3 has 13 amino acids. Germline V gene data show CDR1 as SGHTA and CDR2 as FQGTGA. The CDR3 spells CASSLTGQGGYTF. CDR3 coding DNA: TGTGCCAGCAGCTTAACAGGGCAGGGTGGCTACACCTTC.

The gene calls are TRBV30 and TRBJ1-2, with 12 bases matching TRBD1. Trimming cost V 4 bases and J 4 bases; bases outside gene matches: 13. This CDR3 spans 17 amino acids. Germline-derived CDR1 and CDR2 are GTSNPN and SVGIG (reference sequence). CDR3 in amino acids: CAWKLSGTGGAGYGYTF. The CDR3, as DNA: TGTGCCTGGAAACTTTCCGGGACAGGGGGCGCGGGCTATGGCTACACCTTC.

The chain links TRBV5-5 to TRBJ2-1, with 8 bases identical to TRBD1. Germline loops: CDR1 SGHKS, CDR2 YYEKEE (reference sequence). J lost 2 bases, V lost 4 bases, and 5 bases had no gene match. CDR3 length: 15 residues. The CDR3 is CASSIPTGAYNEQFF. CDR3 in DNA: TGTGCCAGCAGCATCCCGACAGGGGCCTACAATGAGCAGTTCTTC.

The rearrangement joins TRBV5-1 to TRBJ1-1; D is possibly TRBD1 (6 bases). Germline assignment: CDR1 SGHRS and CDR2 YFSETQ. Deletions cut 5 bases from V and 5 bases from J, with 13 bases between. CDR3 size: 13 residues. This CDR3 is CASRWTVRTEAFF. CDR3 in DNA: TGCGCCAGCAGATGGACAGTTAGGACTGAAGCTTTCTTT.

This chain connects TRBV5-1 to TRBJ1-6, with 10 bases lining up with TRBD1. The CDR3 runs 15 residues. Unmatched junction bases numbered 6, after V lost 3 bases and J lost 9 bases. The germline gives CDR1 SGHRS, CDR2 YFSETQ. CDR3 in DNA: TGCGCCAGCAGCTACGGACAGGGGGACGTTTCACCCCTCCACTTT. Translation gives CASSYGQGDVSPLHF.

The chain couples TRBV19 to TRBJ2-5; D gene ambiguous. Germline loops: CDR1 LNHDA, CDR2 SQIVND (reference sequence). CDR3 size: 13 residues. V was trimmed by 1 base and J by 3 bases, leaving 6 bases between them. Written as DNA, the CDR3 is TGTGCCAGTAGTATAGTTCCGGAAGAGACCCAGTACTTC. This codes for CASSIVPEETQYF.